Here is one T cell receptor (beta chain) with its context. Original processing methods: Counts of nucleated cells, estimated from reference gene primer amplification, were obtained. Profiling relied on immunoSEQ multiplex PCR, and the TCRdb table lists in-frame clones only, not all of them. V and J calls and clone size are copied from that table; D and trimming were computed from the DNA. The sample records approximately 190,000 clones, roughly 91% being singletons. This sample is part of a study of blood T cell repertoires in COVID-19. Looking at the study overall: Acute-phase and convalescent COVID-19 samples originated in the United States, Italy and Spain. T cells, B-cell-depleted T cells, or PBMCs supplied cDNA or gDNA.

Material: peripheral blood. The source of this sequence is a man aged 40-49 years with active or convalescent COVID-19.

CDR3 sequence (DNA): TGCGCCAGCAGTGCACCGATTGGGAGAAGCAACTACGAGCAGTACTTC. Translating it yields CASSAPIGRSNYEQYF. The V and J genes are TRBV10-2 and TRBJ2-7; TRBD2 is a possible D gene (5 bases). Trimming pared 4 bases from V and 3 bases from J, leaving 19 bases between. Per germline, CDR1 WSHSY and CDR2 SAAADI. The CDR3 runs to 16 residues.